Sequencing of this TCR beta chain was carried out in a study of blood T cells in healthy people across ages. General study points: Measured against age, TCR beta diversity per million T cells decreased in a roughly linear manner. Samples with more naive T cells showed higher observed beta diversity.

The donors, all healthy, were Caucasians living in Russia, aged 6 to 90. It was with a sample-barcoded 5' primer and a J-beta primer mix that a second PCR of about 7 to 12 cycles was run. Via MiXCR, TCRdb re-called the 5' RACE reads, giving one row per CDR3 protein. The repertoire holds hundreds of thousands of distinct CDR3 sequences, with about half as singletons. V lost 3 bases and J lost 3, with 12 bases in between. Germline V gene lookup returns CDR1 MNHEY and CDR2 SMNVEV (reference sequence). The CDR3 runs to 14 residues. This clonotype was picked up many times. Its antigen is unidentified. The source is a woman aged 55-69 years in good health. Sequences were obtained from blood. V and J are TRBV27 and TRBJ2-7; D gene ambiguous. This CDR3 reads CASSFRPTFYEQYF. CDR3 sequence (DNA): TGTGCCAGCAGTTTTCGGCCGACCTTCTACGAGCAGTACTTC.